This is a list of T cell receptor beta chains from one sample in a study of blood T cell repertoires in COVID-19. Assay used: immunoSEQ multiplex PCR; TCRdb lists only in-frame clones, some missing. The sample records approximately 330,000 clones, approximately 88% being singletons. The sequenced material came from peripheral blood. The receptors here all came from a man in his thirties or forties with COVID-19, enrolled during active disease. CDR3s include the opening cysteine and the closing phenylalanine or tryptophan. The D gene is left open where the match is weak. Where a row states a size, it is once, few, many or the class of an expanded clone; other rows omit it.

clone size,J gene,D gene,V gene,CDR3 DNA,CDR3 protein
few,TRBJ2-7,TRBD1,TRBV6-5,TGTGCCAGCAGTTACGACAGGGGCGCAGCCTACGAGCAGTACTTC,CASSYDRGAAYEQYF
NA,TRBJ2-5,TRBD2,TRBV2,TGTGCCAGCAGTGAGACTAGCGGGCAAGAGACCCAGTACTTC,CASSETSGQETQYF
once,TRBJ1-1,NA,TRBV4-3,TGCGCCAGCAGCCAAGATCCGGGGGACACTGAAGCTTTCTTT,CASSQDPGDTEAFF
once,TRBJ2-3,TRBD2,TRBV2,TGTGCCAGCATCCGTAGCGGGGGAACAGATACGCAGTATTTT,CASIRSGGTDTQYF
NA,TRBJ2-7,NA,TRBV5-1,TGCGCCAGCAGCCCACGGGTTAGCTCCTACGAGCAGTACTTC,CASSPRVSSYEQYF
NA,TRBJ1-2,TRBD1,TRBV5-1,TGCGCCAGCAGCCTAGACAGGGCGCTCTATGGCTACACCTTC,CASSLDRALYGYTF
NA,TRBJ1-2,NA,TRBV5-1,TGCGCCAGCAGCTTGCTTACAGGGCTTAACTATGGCTACACCTTC,CASSLLTGLNYGYTF
NA,TRBJ1-1,NA,TRBV11-2,TGTGCCAGCAGCTTTCGCCGGACAGCGAGGAACACTGAAGCTTTCTTT,CASSFRRTARNTEAFF
NA,TRBJ2-2,NA,TRBV5-1,TGCGCCAGCAGCTTGGAAAGCAGGGCCGGGGAGCTGTTTTTT,CASSLESRAGELFF
once,TRBJ2-3,TRBD2,TRBV4-1,TGCGCCAGCAGCCAAGACCCGGGACTAGCGGGAGTTGGAGATACGCAGTATTTT,CASSQDPGLAGVGDTQYF
NA,TRBJ2-2,TRBD1,TRBV15,TGTGCCACCAGCAGAGAAACAGGGGTTACCGGGGAGCTGTTTTTT,CATSRETGVTGELFF
NA,TRBJ2-5,NA,TRBV21-1,TGTGCCAGCAGCAAAAACCTATACACTAGCGGGAGGGCCCTTTTCACTAAAGAGACCCAGTACTTC,CASSKNLYTSGRALFTKETQYF
NA,TRBJ2-2,NA,TRBV2,TGTGCCAGCAGTGTTGGGCGGGTGAACACCGGGGAGCTGTTTTTT,CASSVGRVNTGELFF
NA,TRBJ1-1,TRBD1,TRBV6-2/TRBV6-3,TGTGCCAGCAGCCGGGACAGGAACACTGAAGCTTTCTTT,CASSRDRNTEAFF
NA,TRBJ1-4,NA,TRBV19,TGTGCCAGTAAGGAGGGACCGAAAGAAAAACTGTTTTTT,CASKEGPKEKLFF